This T cell receptor beta chain originates from a study of human T cells and chemical hapten exposure. This clonotype was observed many times. The CDR3 sequence is 14 residues long. Deletions cut 2 bases from V and 3 bases from J, with 12 bases between. Germline assignment: CDR1 SGHKS and CDR2 YYEKEE (reference sequence). Unique molecular identifiers were affixed to discrete cDNA molecules within the library. A single record per CDR3 protein comes from TCRdb applying MiXCR to the reads. The table has about 120,000 distinct CDR3 sequences, around 9% seen once. Blood, whole and unfractionated, served as the source for total RNA extraction.

The chain is built from TRBV5-5 and TRBJ2-7, with D perhaps TRBD2 (5 bases). Sequencing was done on a sample of whole blood. The receptor comes from a human donor in good health. Some clones in this sample may be carry-over from other donors' samples. The CDR3 is CASSLEGENYEQYF. The CDR3 nucleotides read TGTGCCAGCAGCTTAGAGGGTGAGAACTACGAGCAGTACTTC.